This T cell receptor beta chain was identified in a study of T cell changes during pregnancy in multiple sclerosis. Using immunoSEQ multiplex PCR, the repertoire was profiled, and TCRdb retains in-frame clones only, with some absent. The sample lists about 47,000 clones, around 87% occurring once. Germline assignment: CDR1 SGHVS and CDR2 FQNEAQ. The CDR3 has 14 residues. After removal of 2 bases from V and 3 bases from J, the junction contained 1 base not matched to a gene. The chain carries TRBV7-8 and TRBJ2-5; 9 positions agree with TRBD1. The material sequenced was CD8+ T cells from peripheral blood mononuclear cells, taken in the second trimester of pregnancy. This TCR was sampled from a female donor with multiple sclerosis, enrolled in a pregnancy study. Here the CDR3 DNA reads TGTGCCAGCAGCTTATGGACAGGGGAAGAGACCCAGTACTTC. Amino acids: CASSLWTGEETQYF.